This T cell receptor (beta chain) was obtained from a study of tumor-infiltrating lymphocytes in localized non-small cell lung cancer. Points from the study as a whole: Immunotypes IM1 and IM2 had similar TCR-derived T-cell fractions. Available tissue quantity limited TCR sequencing to a patient subset.

The CDR3 runs 12 residues. Germline values: CDR1 SEHNR, CDR2 FQNEAQ (reference sequence). With respect to this clone: Its antigen remains unidentified. Germline is not matched at one junction end, which may reflect a read error.

Sequencing was performed with immunoSEQ multiplex PCR; in TCRdb, only in-frame clones are kept and a portion is missing. The table shows 10,000 to 12,000 clones, with 80% to 90% occurring only once. Material: uninvolved lung tissue not adjacent to the tumor. The chain is built from TRBV7-9 and TRBJ1-2; a possible D gene is TRBD1 (5 bases). The receptor's source is a human donor with non-small cell lung cancer. Written as DNA, the CDR3 is TGTGCCAGCAGCTTAGCGGCTGTCAGGGAAGACTTC. Translation gives CASSLAAVREDF.